The sequence of this T cell receptor (beta chain) was determined in a study of graft-versus-host responses after intestinal transplantation. At the level of the study: Recipients had multivisceral, liver-intestinal, or isolated intestinal transplants.

This CDR3 spans 13 amino acids. Trimming took off 2 bases at V and 0 bases at J, with 2 bases between the two ends. Germline lookup yields CDR1 MNHEY and CDR2 SVGAGI. With respect to this clone: The antigen remains undetermined.

TCRdb's table, derived via immunoSEQ multiplex PCR, lists solely in-frame clones and lacks some. This sample has 8,500 to 10,000 clones; 90% to 95% occur once, and the top ten carry about 2.1%. Findings and caveats of the study: Graft-donor T cell macrochimerism in patients accompanied high graft-versus-host to host-versus-graft clonal ratios in allografts. Early post-transplant HvG declines tracked with peak circulating GvH clone levels. Detected in recipient marrow were GvH clones, some of which were first observed in ileum or blood.

Here the sequenced sample was PBMCs, taken 43 to 45 days after intestinal transplant. This receptor was obtained from a human patient who received an intestinal transplant, so some T cells may come from the graft donor. V gene TRBV6-5 combines with J gene TRBJ1-5; D gene unclear. CDR3 sequence: CASSYDSNQPQHF. The CDR3 nucleotides are TGTGCCAGCAGTTACGATAGCAATCAGCCCCAGCATTTT.